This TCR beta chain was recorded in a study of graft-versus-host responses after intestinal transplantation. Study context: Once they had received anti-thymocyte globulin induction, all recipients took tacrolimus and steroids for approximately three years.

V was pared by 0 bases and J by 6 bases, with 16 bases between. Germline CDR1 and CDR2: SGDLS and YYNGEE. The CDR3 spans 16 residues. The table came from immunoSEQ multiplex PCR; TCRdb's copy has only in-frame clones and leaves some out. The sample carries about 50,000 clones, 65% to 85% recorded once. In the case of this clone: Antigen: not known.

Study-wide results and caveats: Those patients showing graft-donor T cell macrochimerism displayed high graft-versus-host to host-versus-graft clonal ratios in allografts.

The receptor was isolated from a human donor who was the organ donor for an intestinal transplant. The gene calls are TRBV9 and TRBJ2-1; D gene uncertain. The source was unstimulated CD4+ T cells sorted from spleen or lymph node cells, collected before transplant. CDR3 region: CASSVDGDALLNEQFF. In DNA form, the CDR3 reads TGTGCCAGCAGCGTAGATGGAGACGCACTCCTCAATGAGCAGTTCTTC.